Detailed here is one T cell receptor (beta chain). Seattle patients were enrolled while actively infected and followed longitudinally. The sample belongs to a study of blood T cell repertoires in COVID-19. Background on the study: Samples representing acute and convalescent COVID-19 were sourced from the United States, Italy and Spain. PBMCs, B-cell-depleted T cells, or T cells were the source of the cDNA or gDNA that made up the material.

Authors' processing steps: How many nucleated cells were present was estimated from reference gene primer amplification. Sequencing used immunoSEQ multiplex PCR; TCRdb keeps in-frame clones, though not all of them. The V and J calls and clone size come from that table; D and trimming were worked out from the DNA. The repertoire has roughly 160,000 clones, around nine tenths of them found once; the top ten carry 2.5%. The sample was peripheral blood. The clonotype originates from a woman older than 75 with COVID-19, enrolled during active disease.

DNA for the CDR3: TGCAGTGCTAGTGGAACCGGGGGTGAGCAGTTCTTC. It specifies CSASGTGGEQFF. This chain uses TRBV20-1 with TRBJ2-1, with D perhaps matching TRBD2 (6 bases). Per the germline V gene, CDR1 is DFQATT and CDR2 is SNEGSKA (reference sequence). The CDR3 is made up of 12 amino acids. The ends were cut back, 3 bases at V and 9 bases at J, with 12 bases in the middle.